The clone carrying this T cell receptor (beta chain) has just one count. Its antigen remains unknown. Sequencing used immunoSEQ multiplex PCR; TCRdb keeps in-frame clones, though not all of them. Of 250,000 to 400,000 clones in the sample, approximately 85% were seen once. This sample is drawn from a study of cytomegalovirus exposure and HLA in healthy donors. Study information: The same platform was used for the roughly 120 validation repertoires and the approximately 670 first-cohort repertoires, a later analysis reported. Study conclusions and caveats: In vitro assays verified that a few CMV-associated chains recognized CMV antigens specifically. The study put 150 to 200 TCR beta chains on its list as cytomegalovirus-associated.

The study drew the donors from its 120-subject validation cohort, separate from the roughly 700-subject first cohort. The TCR sequence derives from a man aged 25-45 years in good health and CMV-seronegative. Sequencing was performed on PBMCs.

DNA of the CDR3: TGTGCCAGCAGCTTAGACAAGCGGACCGGGGAGCTGTTTTTT. Translating gives CASSLDKRTGELFF. V and J are TRBV7-6 and TRBJ2-2; tentatively, D is TRBD2 (5 bases). The CDR3 runs to 14 residues. Germline CDR1 SGHVS, CDR2 FNYEAQ. The V gene lost 1 base and the J gene lost 5 bases, with 8 bases spanning the gap.